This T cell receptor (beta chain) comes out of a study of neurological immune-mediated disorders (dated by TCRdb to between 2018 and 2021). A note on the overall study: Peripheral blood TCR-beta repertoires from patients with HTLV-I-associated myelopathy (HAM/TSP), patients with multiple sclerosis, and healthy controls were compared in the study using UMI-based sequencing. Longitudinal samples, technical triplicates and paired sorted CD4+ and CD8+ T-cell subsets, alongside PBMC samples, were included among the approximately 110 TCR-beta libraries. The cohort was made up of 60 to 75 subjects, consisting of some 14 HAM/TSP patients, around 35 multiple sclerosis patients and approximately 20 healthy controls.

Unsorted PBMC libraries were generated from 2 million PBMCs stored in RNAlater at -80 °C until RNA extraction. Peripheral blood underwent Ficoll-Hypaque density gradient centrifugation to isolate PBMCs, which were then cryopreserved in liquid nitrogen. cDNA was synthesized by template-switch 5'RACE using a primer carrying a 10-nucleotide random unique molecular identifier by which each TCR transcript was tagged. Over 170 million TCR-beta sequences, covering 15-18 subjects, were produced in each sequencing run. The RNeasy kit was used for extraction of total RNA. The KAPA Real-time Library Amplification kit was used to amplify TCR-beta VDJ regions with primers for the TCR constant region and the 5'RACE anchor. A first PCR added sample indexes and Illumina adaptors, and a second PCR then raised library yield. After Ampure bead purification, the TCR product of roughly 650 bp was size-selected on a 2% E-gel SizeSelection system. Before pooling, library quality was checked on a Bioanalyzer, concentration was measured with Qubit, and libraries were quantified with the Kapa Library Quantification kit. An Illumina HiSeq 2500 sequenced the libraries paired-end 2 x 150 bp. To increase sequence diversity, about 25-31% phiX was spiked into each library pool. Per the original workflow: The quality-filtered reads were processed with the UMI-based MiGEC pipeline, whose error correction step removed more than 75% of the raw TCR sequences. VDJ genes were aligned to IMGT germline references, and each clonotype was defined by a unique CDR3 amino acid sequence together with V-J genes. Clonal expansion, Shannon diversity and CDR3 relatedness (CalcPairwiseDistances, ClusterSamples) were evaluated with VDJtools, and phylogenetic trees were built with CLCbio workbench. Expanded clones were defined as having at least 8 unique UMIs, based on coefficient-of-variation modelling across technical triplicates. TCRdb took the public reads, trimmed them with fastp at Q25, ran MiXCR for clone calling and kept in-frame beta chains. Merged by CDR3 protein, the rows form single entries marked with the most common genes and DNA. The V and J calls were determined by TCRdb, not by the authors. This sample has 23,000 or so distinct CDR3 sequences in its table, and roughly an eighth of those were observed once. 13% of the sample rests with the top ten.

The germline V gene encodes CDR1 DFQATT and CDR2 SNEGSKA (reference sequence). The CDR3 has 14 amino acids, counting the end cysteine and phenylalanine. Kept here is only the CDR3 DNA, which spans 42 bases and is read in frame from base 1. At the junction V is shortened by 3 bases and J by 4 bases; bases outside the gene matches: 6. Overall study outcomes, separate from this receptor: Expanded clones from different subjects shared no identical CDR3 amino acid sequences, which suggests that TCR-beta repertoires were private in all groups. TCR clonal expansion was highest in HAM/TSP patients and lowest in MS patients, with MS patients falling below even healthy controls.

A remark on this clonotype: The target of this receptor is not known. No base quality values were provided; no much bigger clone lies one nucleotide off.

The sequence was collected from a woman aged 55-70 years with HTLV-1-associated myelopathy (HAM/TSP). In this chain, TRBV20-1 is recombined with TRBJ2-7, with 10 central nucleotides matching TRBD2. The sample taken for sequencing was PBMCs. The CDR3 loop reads CSASIRTSGYEQYF. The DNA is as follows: TGCAGTGCTAGCATTAGGACTAGCGGTTACGAGCAGTACTTC.